The T cell receptor (beta chain) described here comes from a study of T cell responses to AZD1222 COVID-19 vaccine. Study information: Both about-4-week and about-12-week second-dose recipients were combined.

The data were produced by immunoSEQ multiplex PCR, yet TCRdb's version contains in-frame clones alone and is incomplete. Of about 140,000 clones in the sample, 85% to 90% were seen once. Findings and limits, study-wide: Most donors were white British and more were female, and clonal diversity was possibly underestimated. Of the AZD1222 recipients, only five to seven were seropositive at baseline. Rises in breadth and depth of Spike-specific TCRs came after two AZD1222 doses.

In regard to this clone: Its cognate antigen is unknown.

Germline CDR1 SGHTA, CDR2 FQGTGA. The length of the CDR3 is 16 residues. V was clipped by 1 base and J by 6 bases, with 19 bases between them. The rearrangement links TRBV7-3 to TRBJ2-7; D unclear. The sample in question was peripheral blood, obtained on day 0 of AZD1222 vaccination. The TCR comes from an adult in good health. CDR3 DNA: TGTGCCAGCAGCTTAAACCCGGGCAGTCGATCGACCGAGCAGTACTTC. This translates into CASSLNPGSRSTEQYF. The whole variable domain, remainder taken from reference TRBV7-3 and TRBJ2-7, is GAGVSQTPSNKVTEKGKYVELRCDPISGHTALYWYRQSLGQGPEFLIYFQGTGAADDSGLPNDRFFAVRPEGSVSTLKIQRTERGDSAVYLCASSLNPGSRSTEQYFGPGTRLTVT.